This entry lists 21 T cell receptor beta chains sequenced from one sample in a study of blood T cell repertoires in COVID-19. Profiled with immunoSEQ multiplex PCR; TCRdb holds only in-frame clones, not every one. The sample contains some 250,000 clones, 87% of which appear only once. Source material: peripheral blood. The receptors were sampled from a man aged 55 to 70 who had recovered from COVID-19.

Only a few counts were recorded for this clone. The chain combines TRBV5-1 with TRBJ1-2; TRBD1 matches 7 bases. V dropped 0 bases and J dropped 7; count of bases not matched to a gene: 9. The germline CDR1 and CDR2 sequences are SGHRS and YFSETQ. The CDR3 loop spans 15 amino acids. CDR3 sequence: CASSLALDRVGGYTF. CDR3 DNA: TGCGCCAGCAGCTTGGCACTCGACAGGGTTGGTGGCTACACCTTC. The whole variable domain, remainder taken from reference TRBV5-1 and TRBJ1-2, is KAGVTQTPRYLIKTRGQQVTLSCSPISGHRSVSWYQQTPGQGLQFLFEYFSETQRNKGNFPGRFSGRQFSNSRSEMNVSTLELGDSALYLCASSLALDRVGGYTFGSGTRLTVV.

This chain connects TRBV19 to TRBJ2-2, with D maybe TRBD1 (7 bases). Trimming stripped 5 bases from V and 2 bases from J, with 15 bases between. Germline assignment: CDR1 LNHDA and CDR2 SQIVND (reference sequence). This CDR3 contains 16 residues. The CDR3 here is CASSRRQGGNTGELFF. The CDR3 nucleotides are TGTGCCAGTAGTCGAAGGCAGGGGGGCAACACCGGGGAGCTGTTTTTT.

V usage is TRBV24-1 and J usage is TRBJ2-7; 7 bases align to TRBD2. Trimming at V came to 4 bases and at J to 0 bases, leaving 8 bases not matched to a gene. CDR3 size: 16 residues. Germline loops: CDR1 KGHDR, CDR2 SFDVKD. DNA for the CDR3: TGTGCCACCAGTGAGCAGACCGAGCGGGGCTCCTACGAGCAGTACTTC. It is translated as CATSEQTERGSYEQYF.

The genes are TRBV30 and TRBJ1-2, with a weak D call TRBD1 (6 bases). Between the trimmed V and J ends, which lost 0 bases and 6 bases, there was a span of 11 bases. The CDR3 totals 13 residues. Per germline, CDR1 GTSNPN and CDR2 SVGIG (reference sequence). CDR3 loop: CAWSVRGRHGYTF. CDR3 sequence (DNA): TGTGCCTGGAGTGTCAGGGGTAGGCATGGCTACACCTTC.

This clone turned up a few times. The chain joins TRBV24-1 to TRBJ2-2, with 8 bases that match TRBD1. In germline, CDR1 is KGHDR, CDR2 SFDVKD. This CDR3 has 16 amino acids. Unmatched junction bases numbered 5, after V lost 5 bases and J lost 1 base. The CDR3 DNA reads TGTGCCACCAGTGGTCCCGGGACAGGGAACACCGGGGAGCTGTTTTTT. Protein sequence: CATSGPGTGNTGELFF.

The chain is built from TRBV9 and TRBJ2-1; 7 bases agree with TRBD1. The CDR3 extends over 16 amino acids. Trimming at V came to 3 bases and at J to 0 bases, leaving 6 bases not matched to a gene. The germline V gene has CDR1 SGDLS and CDR2 YYNGEE. The CDR3 DNA reads TGTGCCAGCAGCGGACTACAGGGGAGCTCCTACAATGAGCAGTTCTTC. The encoded protein is CASSGLQGSSYNEQFF. The complete variable domain, with remaining parts taken from reference TRBV9 and TRBJ2-1, reads DSGVTQTPKHLITATGQRVTLRCSPRSGDLSVYWYQQSLDQGLQFLIQYYNGEERAKGNILERFSAQQFPDLHSELNLSSLELGDSALYFCASSGLQGSSYNEQFFGPGTRLTVL.

V usage is TRBV11-2 and J usage is TRBJ2-1, with 7 bases fitting TRBD1. This CDR3 comprises 15 residues. Germline CDR1 and CDR2: SGHAT and FQNNGV. V shed 2 bases, J shed 6 bases, and the junction held 7 bases outside the gene matches. CDR3 residues: CASSLRGLRVNEQFF. DNA for the CDR3: TGTGCCAGCAGCTTAAGGGGGCTTCGAGTCAATGAGCAGTTCTTC.

CDR3 region: CASSALTGVGNQPQHF. CDR3 bases: TGTGCCAGCAGTGCCCTCACAGGGGTCGGCAATCAGCCCCAGCATTTT. The chain carries TRBV6-1 and TRBJ1-5, with TRBD1 matching over 7 bases. In germline, CDR1 is MNHNS, CDR2 SASEGT. V trimming: 4 bases; J trimming: 2 bases; junction bases outside the gene matches: 8. The CDR3 is 16 residues long.

V and J are TRBV7-9 and TRBJ1-1, with D unclear. The CDR3 runs 13 residues. V lost 4 bases and J 5 bases, leaving 11 bases between the germline ends. CDR1 SEHNR and CDR2 FQNEAQ come from the germline V gene (reference sequence). The CDR3 sequence is CASSSHLLTEAFF. CDR3 DNA sequence: TGTGCCAGCAGCTCCCACTTGTTGACTGAAGCTTTCTTT. The variable domain in full, completed from reference TRBV7-9 and TRBJ1-1, reads DTGVSQNPRHKITKRGQNVTFRCDPISEHNRLYWYRQTLGQGPEFLTYFQNEAQLEKSRLLSDRFSAERPKGSFSTLEIQRTEQGDSAMYLCASSSHLLTEAFFGQGTRLTVV.

The V call is TRBV24-1, the J call TRBJ1-4; tentative D call: TRBD1 (6 bases). Trimming shortened V by 2 bases and J by 3 bases, and 12 bases separated the two germline ends. The length of the CDR3 is 16 residues. Germline CDR1 is KGHDR and CDR2 is SFDVKD. CDR3 loop: CATSDSRGSSNEKLFF. For the CDR3, the DNA is TGTGCCACCAGTGATTCCAGGGGCTCGTCTAATGAAAAACTGTTTTTT.

This chain joins TRBV5-1 and TRBJ2-1; the match to TRBD2 covers 7 bases. CDR1 and CDR2 from the germline V gene are SGHRS and YFSETQ. Germline trimming cut 1 base from V and 1 base from J; bases unmatched to any gene: 5. The CDR3 is made up of 16 amino acids. This CDR3 reads CASSLSWGGSYNEQFF. The CDR3 coding sequence is TGCGCCAGCAGCTTGTCCTGGGGAGGGTCCTACAATGAGCAGTTCTTC.

The chain couples TRBV28 to TRBJ1-3; the D is unclear. The germline V gene encodes CDR1 MDHEN and CDR2 SYDVKM. V shed 5 bases and J shed 4 bases, with 6 bases lying between them. This CDR3 has 12 residues. The CDR3 loop reads CASSEYGNTIYF. Written as DNA, the CDR3 is TGTGCCAGCAGTGAGTACGGAAACACCATATATTTT.

This clone was found once. The chain employs TRBV7-6 and TRBJ1-1; 10 nucleotides agree with TRBD1. V lost 1 base and J lost 11; bases outside the gene matches: 7. Germline V lookup: CDR1 SGHVS, CDR2 FNYEAQ. The CDR3 loop spans 14 amino acids. The chain's CDR3 is CASSLGQGALGAFF. CDR3 DNA: TGTGCCAGCAGCTTAGGACAGGGGGCGCTTGGTGCTTTCTTT.

A remark on this clone: The same CDR3 also results from other DNA sequences found in this sample. The J gene is TRBJ2-1, the V gene TRBV24-1; D call uncertain. Germline CDR1 is KGHDR and CDR2 is SFDVKD. V lost 5 bases and J 7 bases, leaving 5 bases between the germline ends. The CDR3 totals 11 residues. The CDR3 loop is CATSARNEQFF. The CDR3 nucleotides are TGTGCCACCAGTGCCAGAAATGAGCAGTTCTTC.

The genes are TRBV2 and TRBJ2-2; D is ambiguous. The CDR3 runs to 11 residues. Germline CDR1 and CDR2: SNHLY and FYNNEI. With 3 bases removed from V and 8 bases from J, the gap between germline ends came to 4 bases. The CDR3 coding sequence is TGTGCCAGCAGTGATCCGGGGGAGCTGTTTTTT. Translating gives CASSDPGELFF.

This clone was recorded at least ten times. The rearrangement links TRBV7-9 to TRBJ1-3; D may be TRBD1 (5 bases). Germline CDR1 and CDR2: SEHNR and FQNEAQ (reference sequence). The CDR3 length is 14 residues. V lost 4 bases and J 4 bases, leaving 11 bases between the germline ends. The CDR3: CASSSQGWGNTIYF. CDR3 nucleotide sequence: TGTGCCAGCAGCTCTCAGGGTTGGGGAAACACCATATATTTT.

This chain uses TRBV11-2 with TRBJ2-7, with 8 bases fitting TRBD2. The V and J ends lost 1 base and 4 bases, in that order; junction bases with no gene match: 3. The CDR3 spans 14 residues. Germline V gives CDR1 SGHAT, CDR2 FQNNGV. The CDR3 reads CASSLVAGRYEQYF. For the CDR3, the DNA is TGTGCCAGCAGCTTAGTAGCGGGGCGTTACGAGCAGTACTTC. The variable domain in full, completed from reference TRBV11-2 and TRBJ2-7, reads EAGVAQSPRYKIIEKRQSVAFWCNPISGHATLYWYQQILGQGPKLLIQFQNNGVVDDSQLPKDRFSAERLKGVDSTLKIQPAKLEDSAVYLCASSLVAGRYEQYFGPGTRLTVT.

This chain connects TRBV3-1 (or the pseudogene TRBV3-2) to TRBJ2-1, with D possibly matching TRBD1 (5 bases). The germline V and J ends were trimmed by 3 bases and 2 bases, with 11 bases remaining between them. This CDR3 has 15 residues. Germline V lookup: CDR1 LGHDT, CDR2 YNNKEL (reference sequence). The CDR3 nucleotides are TGTGCCAGCAGCCAGGATCCGGACACCTACAATGAGCAGTTCTTC. It specifies CASSQDPDTYNEQFF.

The J gene is TRBJ1-2, the V gene TRBV19; TRBD1 might be the D (5 bases). Trimming stripped 2 bases from V and 4 bases from J, with 8 bases between. This CDR3 comprises 13 residues. From germline, CDR1 is LNHDA and CDR2 SQIVND (reference sequence). The DNA for the CDR3 is TGTGCCAGTAGTATAAGGGGACTCTATGGCTACACCTTC. This encodes CASSIRGLYGYTF.

The chain employs TRBV5-1 and TRBJ1-4; D gene uncertain. CDR3 length: 15 residues. CDR1 and CDR2 (germline): SGHRS, YFSETQ. Trimming cost V 4 bases and J 4 bases, with 14 bases left between them. For the CDR3, the DNA is TGCGCCAGCAGCCCCCGGGTAGGCGGTAATGAAAAACTGTTTTTT. It translates to CASSPRVGGNEKLFF. Full variable domain (rest looked up from reference TRBV5-1 and TRBJ1-4): KAGVTQTPRYLIKTRGQQVTLSCSPISGHRSVSWYQQTPGQGLQFLFEYFSETQRNKGNFPGRFSGRQFSNSRSEMNVSTLELGDSALYLCASSPRVGGNEKLFFGSGTQLSVL.

The V call is TRBV7-6, the J call TRBJ2-2; TRBD1 matches at 8 bases. This CDR3 has 13 amino acids. CDR1 and CDR2 (germline): SGHVS, FNYEAQ. V shed 4 bases and J 5 bases; nucleotides not matched to a gene: 0. The CDR3 here is CASSWTGTGELFF. DNA for the CDR3: TGTGCCAGCAGCTGGACAGGGACCGGGGAGCTGTTTTTT. Using reference TRBV7-6 and TRBJ2-2 for the parts outside the CDR3, the full variable domain is GAGVSQSPRYKVTKRGQDVALRCDPISGHVSLYWYRQALGQGPEFLTYFNYEAQQDKSGLPNDRFSAERPEGSISTLTIQRTEQRDSAMYRCASSWTGTGELFFGEGSRLTVL.